A selection of T cell receptor beta chains follows, all from one sample in a study of response to subunit inactivated influenza vaccine. From the RT-PCR reads, TCRdb called clonotypes with MiXCR, one entry per CDR3 protein. The sample has roughly 570,000 distinct CDR3 sequences, around 13% seen once. Sequencing used PBMCs from blood, obtained roughly 12 days after vaccination. The receptors shown here come from a man aged 50-59 years who received an inactivated influenza vaccine. The CDR3 runs from the conserved cysteine through the conserved F or W. The order of the fields is D gene, CDR3 length, V gene, J gene, CDR3 protein. The D gene is left open where the match is weak.

TRBD1	16	TRBV4-3	TRBJ2-7	CASSPTGRDSSYEQYF
-	14	TRBV11-2	TRBJ2-3	CASSLVRQTDTQYF
TRBD2	15	TRBV20-1	TRBJ2-7	CSVPKRGGLSYEQYF
TRBD1	15	TRBV30	TRBJ2-1	CAWSMGQGGRNEQFF
-	14	TRBV24-1	TRBJ2-3	CATSDGRETDTQYF
-	14	TRBV5-1	TRBJ2-7	CASSYRDGTYEQYF
TRBD2	13	TRBV10-3	TRBJ2-1	CATSYVREAEQFF
TRBD2	16	TRBV5-1	TRBJ2-1	CASRSLAGASYNEQFF
-	14	TRBV5-1	TRBJ2-7	CASSLRTAGDEQYF
TRBD1	15	TRBV7-9	TRBJ2-7	CASSSSGTGYMEQYF
TRBD1	15	TRBV28	TRBJ1-5	CASSLRGQGFQPQHF
-	16	TRBV18	TRBJ1-6	CASSRSESRSMAPLHF
-	12	TRBV5-8	TRBJ2-1	CASSQRDNEQFF